This T cell receptor beta chain is from a study of blood T cell repertoires in COVID-19. This CDR3 has 15 amino acids. Trimming stripped 6 bases from V and 7 bases from J, with 19 bases between. Per germline, CDR1 SNHLY and CDR2 FYNNEI. Clones were read by immunoSEQ multiplex PCR, and TCRdb kept only the in-frame ones, dropping some. This table holds fewer than 300,000 clones, around 89% found once. This clonotype was obtained from a man under 40 with acute or convalescent COVID-19. The chain combines TRBV2 with TRBJ1-5; D is possibly TRBD1 (5 bases). Material: peripheral blood. The CDR3 DNA follows: TGTGCCAGCAGGGGGACTAGGGAGCGGGGCCAGCCCCAGCATTTT. Translation gives CASRGTRERGQPQHF.